This TCR beta chain stems from a study of T cell repertoires in cytomegalovirus infection. Background on the study: Both a matching HLA type and CMV infection were indicated by public TCR beta signatures.

Points from the study as a whole: HLA-C-restricted CMV clonotypes gave the most frequent clonotype in two of eight donors. Cumulative public TCR beta family frequency identified CMV carriers with the relevant HLA.

CDR3 length: 13 amino acids. The V and J ends lost 7 bases and 6 bases respectively, with 13 bases between them. Germline V gene sequence: CDR1 MNHNS, CDR2 SASEGT. TCRdb independently ran MiXCR on the reads; one entry per CDR3 protein. The sample carries hundreds of thousands of distinct CDR3 sequences, about 33% recorded once. Points on this clonotype: The antigen remains undetermined.

The sample here was cultured PBMCs, taken from culture after CMV antigen stimulation. This clonotype originated in a human donor in good health (CMV status not recorded). Some clones in this sample may be carry-over from other donors' samples. V and J are TRBV6-1 and TRBJ1-5, with D perhaps matching TRBD1 (6 bases). The CDR3 here is CASTVQGPQPQHF. The CDR3 DNA is TGTGCCAGCACGGTACAGGGTCCTCAGCCCCAGCATTTT.